These 11 T cell receptor beta chains share one sample of origin, sequenced in a study of cytomegalovirus exposure and HLA in healthy donors. The PCR ran on 60 Vbeta and 13 Jbeta primers. Sequencing was performed with immunoSEQ multiplex PCR; in TCRdb, only in-frame clones are kept and a portion is missing. The data contain 90,000 to 100,000 clones, around 82% of them singletons. Sequenced material: PBMCs. Receptor source: a man younger than 35 in good health and CMV-seronegative.

V usage is TRBV7-8 and J usage is TRBJ2-2; 7 bases are a match to TRBD1. The germline gives CDR1 SGHVS, CDR2 FQNEAQ. The CDR3 length is 15 residues. The V segment lost 4 bases and the J segment 1 base; nucleotides outside the gene matches: 3. The CDR3 is CASSSDRMNTGELFF. CDR3 bases: TGTGCCAGCAGCTCGGACAGGATGAACACCGGGGAGCTGTTTTTT.

The chain has TRBV4-2 and TRBJ2-1; TRBD2 matches 9 bases. Trimming cost V 5 bases and J 8 bases; bases outside gene matches: 10. The CDR3 is 15 residues long. Germline V gives CDR1 LGHNA, CDR2 YNFKEQ. CDR3 nucleotide sequence: TGTGCCAGCAGCTCACCCGGGACTAGCATGGATGAGCAGTTCTTC. It translates to CASSSPGTSMDEQFF.

V and J are TRBV19 and TRBJ1-5, with TRBD1 as a possible D gene (5 bases). The V end was cut by 3 bases, the J end by 6 bases, with 15 bases between. The CDR3 is 15 residues long. Germline V lookup: CDR1 LNHDA, CDR2 SQIVND (reference sequence). CDR3 loop: CASSMKGYGTQPQHF. In DNA, the CDR3 is TGTGCCAGTAGTATGAAGGGGTACGGAACTCAGCCCCAGCATTTT.

The CDR3 reads CAWSQGTGNTIYF. In DNA form, the CDR3 reads TGTGCCTGGAGTCAGGGGACTGGAAACACCATATATTTT. V gene TRBV30 combines with J gene TRBJ1-3; TRBD1 might be the D (6 bases). V was cut by 2 bases and J by 2 bases, with 7 bases left in between. Germline values: CDR1 GTSNPN, CDR2 SVGIG (reference sequence). There are 13 residues in the CDR3.

This clone was seen just once. The V call is TRBV15, the J call TRBJ1-5; D unresolved. This CDR3 is 14 amino acids long. Germline V gene lookup returns CDR1 LNHNV and CDR2 YYDKDF (reference sequence). Between the trimmed V and J ends, which lost 0 bases and 5 bases, there was a span of 8 bases. DNA for the CDR3: TGTGCCACCAGCAGAGACGAGGAGTATCAGCCCCAGCATTTT. Its protein product is CATSRDEEYQPQHF.

The V and J genes are TRBV9 and TRBJ2-2; 14 bases align to TRBD2. Germline CDR1 SGDLS, CDR2 YYNGEE. The CDR3 contains 18 residues. V was pared by 4 bases and J by 1 base, with 6 bases of the junction left unmatched. The CDR3 coding sequence is TGTGCCAGCAGCCGGAGACTAGCGGGGGGGATGAACACCGGGGAGCTGTTTTTT. This codes for CASSRRLAGGMNTGELFF.

The V and J genes are TRBV10-1 and TRBJ1-1; no clear D. Per germline, CDR1 WNHNN and CDR2 SYGVQD (reference sequence). V lost 0 bases to trimming and J lost 4 bases, with 12 bases between them. This CDR3 has 15 amino acids. The CDR3 DNA follows: TGCGCCAGCAGTGAGTCGTTGGCGGTGGGCACTGAAGCTTTCTTT. Translating gives CASSESLAVGTEAFF.

The chain joins TRBV19 to TRBJ2-2, with 8 bases matching TRBD2. The CDR3 extends over 18 amino acids. Germline lookup yields CDR1 LNHDA and CDR2 SQIVND (reference sequence). The J segment lost 0 bases and the V segment lost 6 bases, leaving 12 bases of the junction unmatched. The CDR3 DNA reads TGTGCCAGTAGCACACCCGCGGCGGGGGGTCCGAACACCGGGGAGCTGTTTTTT. This gives the protein CASSTPAAGGPNTGELFF.

The gene calls are TRBV2 and TRBJ2-2, with 11 bases that match TRBD1. Germline values: CDR1 SNHLY, CDR2 FYNNEI. The length of the CDR3 is 14 residues. The ends lost 8 bases at V and 8 bases at J; junction bases unmatched: 7. The CDR3 bases are TGTGCCAGCCTTGGACAGGGGGCGGCTGGGGAGCTGTTTTTT. This encodes CASLGQGAAGELFF. Full variable domain (remainder filled in from reference TRBV2 and TRBJ2-2): EPEVTQTPSHQVTQMGQEVILRCVPISNHLYFYWYRQILGQKVEFLVSFYNNEISEKSEIFDDQFSVERPDGSNFTLKIRSTKLEDSAMYFCASLGQGAAGELFFGEGSRLTVL.

This clone was seen only a few times. The CDR3 region is CAISVGSDFPQHF. The CDR3, as DNA: TGTGCCATCAGTGTAGGGAGTGATTTCCCCCAGCATTTT. The chain employs TRBV10-3 and TRBJ1-5; unclear D gene. Germline loops: CDR1 ENHRY, CDR2 SYGVKD. This CDR3 has 13 amino acids. V was shortened by 4 bases and J by 10 bases, with 14 bases between the two germline ends.

This clone was detected only once. The chain employs TRBV27 and TRBJ1-2, with D perhaps matching TRBD1 (5 bases). Between the trimmed V and J ends, which lost 5 bases and 3 bases, there was a span of 16 bases. Germline V gene sequence: CDR1 MNHEY, CDR2 SMNVEV (reference sequence). The CDR3 contains 15 residues. The DNA for the CDR3 is TGTGCCAGCAGTGCTCATCAGGGAGGGGACTATGGCTACACCTTC. Translation: CASSAHQGGDYGYTF.